The 25 T cell receptor beta chains listed next were all sequenced from one sample in a study of control samples from healthy donors and cancer patients (dated by TCRdb to the early 2020s). Library method: the immunoSEQ multiplex PCR assay. This immuneACCESS table, as held by TCRdb, lists in-frame sequences with V and J called but not all clones. Of the missing ones, under half trace to an unresolved V gene in checked studies; the others have no known cause. The sample yields 350,000 to 450,000 clones; about nine tenths were counted once. Around 6.8% of the sample rests with the top ten. Sequencing input: PBMCs. All receptors derive from a man between 35 and 55 years old with head and neck cancer.

This chain uses TRBV6-4 with TRBJ1-1; TRBD1 matches 8 bases. Germline assignment: CDR1 MRHNA and CDR2 SNTAGT. With 3 bases clipped from V and 5 bases from J, the junction kept 5 bases outside the gene matches. The CDR3 has 14 residues. As DNA, the CDR3 is TGTGCCAGCAGTGAGTCGGGACAGGAAACTGAAGCTTTCTTT. It encodes CASSESGQETEAFF.

This sequence joins TRBV7-3 and TRBJ2-1; 8 nucleotides line up with TRBD1. J was trimmed by 6 bases and V by 5 bases; bases with no gene match: 3. Per the germline V gene, CDR1 is SGHTA and CDR2 is FQGTGA. The CDR3 is 13 residues long. CDR3 residues: CASSPTGGNEQFF. In nucleotides, the CDR3 is TGTGCCAGCAGCCCTACAGGGGGCAATGAGCAGTTCTTC.

J is TRBJ2-3 and V is TRBV27; possible D gene TRBD1, 6 bases. The V end lost 1 base, the J end lost 4 bases, and 12 bases lay between the germline ends. Germline CDR1 and CDR2: MNHEY and SMNVEV (reference sequence). The CDR3 covers 15 residues. The CDR3 DNA follows: TGTGCCAGCAGTTTATTGCAGGGGATCGCAGATACGCAGTATTTT. This sequence encodes CASSLLQGIADTQYF.

The rearrangement links TRBV7-3 to TRBJ2-3; the D is unclear. Germline V lookup: CDR1 SGHTA, CDR2 FQGTGA. The CDR3 runs to 15 residues. Between the trimmed V and J ends, which lost 2 bases and 1 base, there was a span of 10 bases. CDR3 in DNA: TGTGCCAGCAGCTTAGGTGGCGGCGGCACAGATACGCAGTATTTT. This encodes CASSLGGGGTDTQYF.

The genes are TRBV6-5 and TRBJ1-4, with D possibly TRBD1 on 5 matching bases. CDR3 length: 15 residues. Trimming shortened V by 7 bases and J by 2 bases, and 14 bases separated the two germline ends. CDR1 is MNHEY, CDR2 SVGAGI, per germline. CDR3 DNA: TGTGCCAGCACCGGACACCAGGTGACTAATGAAAAACTGTTTTTT. Encoded protein: CASTGHQVTNEKLFF.

This chain uses TRBV3-1 (or the pseudogene TRBV3-2) with TRBJ1-1; 7 nucleotides agree with TRBD1. CDR1 LGHDT and CDR2 YNNKEL come from the germline V gene (reference sequence). The CDR3 is 14 residues long. After removal of 3 bases from V and 3 bases from J, the junction contained 4 bases not matched to a gene. The CDR3 DNA is TGTGCCAGCAGCCATCACGACAGGGACACTGAAGCTTTCTTT. Protein: CASSHHDRDTEAFF.

The chain joins TRBV7-9 to TRBJ2-3; D may be TRBD2 (6 bases). The CDR3 runs to 16 residues. CDR1 is SEHNR, CDR2 FQNEAQ, per germline (reference sequence). Trimming shortened V by 0 bases and J by 9 bases, and 19 bases separated the two germline ends. The CDR3 coding sequence is TGTGCCAGCAGCTTAGCAAACGGGGGTCCCGGCGGGACGCAGTATTTT. Residues: CASSLANGGPGGTQYF.

The chain employs TRBV27 and TRBJ1-1; D gene uncertain. Trimming stripped 5 bases from V and 7 bases from J, with 14 bases between. Germline assignment: CDR1 MNHEY and CDR2 SMNVEV (reference sequence). The CDR3 loop spans 13 amino acids. CDR3 nucleotides: TGTGCCAGCAGTCAGACCGGGAGGGATGAAGCTTTCTTT. Translation: CASSQTGRDEAFF.

V usage is TRBV6-2 or TRBV6-3 and J usage is TRBJ2-3; D is possibly TRBD2 (5 bases). The germline CDR1 and CDR2 sequences are MNHEY and SVGEGT. This CDR3 region has 13 residues. Trimming pared 3 bases from V and 5 bases from J, leaving 9 bases between. CDR3 in DNA: TGTGCCAGCAGTTATGCCGGGGTAGATACGCAGTATTTT. Translation gives CASSYAGVDTQYF.

This chain connects TRBV27 to TRBJ2-7; a weak D match, TRBD1 (5 bases). The germline V gene encodes CDR1 MNHEY and CDR2 SMNVEV (reference sequence). The CDR3 runs 14 residues. Trimming took off 1 base at V and 7 bases at J, with 14 bases between the two ends. CDR3 coding DNA: TGTGCCAGCAGTTTATATCGGGCTCCAGGGGAGCAGTACTTC. It codes for CASSLYRAPGEQYF.

CDR3 amino acids: CASGQLEPQHF. The CDR3 DNA is TGTGCCAGCGGACAGCTAGAACCCCAGCATTTT. V is TRBV2 and J is TRBJ1-5; possible D gene TRBD1, 6 bases. V was clipped by 8 bases and J by 10 bases, with 12 bases between them. The CDR3 has 11 amino acids. Germline V lookup: CDR1 SNHLY, CDR2 FYNNEI.

The rearrangement joins TRBV11-2 to TRBJ1-1; no firm D call. The length of the CDR3 is 11 residues. Deletions cut 5 bases from V and 6 bases from J, with 7 bases between. Germline CDR1 SGHAT, CDR2 FQNNGV. This CDR3 is CASSHRSEAFF. CDR3 DNA: TGTGCCAGCAGCCACCGGTCTGAAGCTTTCTTT.

The J gene is TRBJ2-7, the V gene TRBV10-3; D might be TRBD1 (5 bases). The V gene's germline CDR1 is ENHRY and CDR2 SYGVKD. V dropped 6 bases and J dropped 2 bases, with 29 bases sitting between them. CDR3 size: 19 residues. CDR3 in amino acids: CAIRRLGLSASQGAYEQYF. CDR3 nucleotides: TGTGCCATCAGGCGGTTAGGGTTGTCAGCGTCTCAAGGGGCCTACGAGCAGTACTTC.

The J gene is TRBJ2-1, the V gene TRBV27; no clear D. Germline CDR1 is MNHEY and CDR2 is SMNVEV (reference sequence). Trimming removed 0 bases from V and 3 bases from J, with 15 bases in between. The CDR3 is 17 residues long. CDR3: CASSLSVGGTIYNEQFF. CDR3 bases: TGTGCCAGCAGTTTATCCGTGGGTGGAACTATCTACAATGAGCAGTTCTTC.

The chain employs TRBV7-2 and TRBJ2-7, with TRBD1 identical over 12 bases. Germline CDR1 and CDR2: SGHTA and FQGNSA. V was pared by 5 bases and J by 0 bases, with 5 bases of the junction left unmatched. CDR3 length: 16 residues. In nucleotides, the CDR3 is TGTGCCAGCAGCCCGGCGGGACAGGGGGCCTCCTACGAGCAGTACTTC. It encodes CASSPAGQGASYEQYF.

V usage is TRBV30 and J usage is TRBJ1-1; D not certain. This CDR3 contains 13 residues. The germline V gene encodes CDR1 GTSNPN and CDR2 SVGIG (reference sequence). V was shortened by 4 bases and J by 1 base, with 10 bases between the two germline ends. In nucleotides, the CDR3 is TGTGCCTGGACTAGGGTGGGGAACACTGAAGCTTTCTTT. This translates into CAWTRVGNTEAFF.

This sequence joins TRBV2 and TRBJ1-1; no reliable D call. This CDR3 comprises 14 residues. The germline V gene encodes CDR1 SNHLY and CDR2 FYNNEI. V was cut by 1 base and J by 8 bases, with 14 bases left in between. The CDR3, as DNA: TGTGCCAGCAGTGAAGGGCGTCCGCGGGTAGAAGCTTTCTTT. It encodes CASSEGRPRVEAFF.

This clone was observed a few times. The chain employs TRBV2 and TRBJ1-6; TRBD1 agrees at 7 bases. This CDR3 contains 14 residues. The germline V gene has CDR1 SNHLY and CDR2 FYNNEI. J lost 8 bases, V lost 1 base, and 2 bases had no gene match. As DNA, the CDR3 is TGTGCCAGCAGTGAAGAAGGGGGCTATTCACCCCTCCACTTT. As protein: CASSEEGGYSPLHF.

This chain connects TRBV2 to TRBJ1-6; a possible D gene is TRBD1 (5 bases). The length of the CDR3 is 14 residues. Germline V lookup: CDR1 SNHLY, CDR2 FYNNEI. Trimming took off 3 bases at V and 6 bases at J, with 9 bases between the two ends. In nucleotides, the CDR3 is TGTGCCAGCAGTGACAGGGCCGGTAATTCACCCCTCCACTTT. Amino acids: CASSDRAGNSPLHF.

The chain links TRBV7-3 to TRBJ1-5; D gene uncertain. The CDR3 totals 13 residues. The V and J ends lost 3 bases and 4 bases respectively, with 7 bases between them. CDR1 SGHTA and CDR2 FQGTGA come from the germline V gene. The CDR3 loop is CASSLDGNQPQHF. The CDR3 DNA sequence: TGTGCCAGCAGCTTGGACGGGAATCAGCCCCAGCATTTT.

The V gene is TRBV6-6, the J gene TRBJ2-5, with TRBD1 as a possible D gene (6 bases). Trimming took off 2 bases at V and 1 base at J, with 14 bases between the two ends. This CDR3 comprises 16 residues. Germline-derived CDR1 and CDR2 are MNHNY and SVGAGI (reference sequence). DNA for the CDR3: TGTGCCAGCAGTTACCCCCCGACAGGAATCCAAGAGACCCAGTACTTC. It is translated as CASSYPPTGIQETQYF.

This clone appeared once. This rearrangement joins TRBV4-3 to TRBJ2-1; D is perhaps TRBD2 (7 bases). The CDR3 has 17 amino acids. Germline CDR1 LGHNA, CDR2 YSLEER. V lost 1 base to trimming and J lost 6 bases, with 19 bases between them. The CDR3 loop is CASSQGSAGGAVNEQFF. The DNA of the CDR3 is TGCGCCAGCAGCCAAGGATCCGCTGGGGGGGCCGTCAATGAGCAGTTCTTC.

The CDR3 sequence is CASSGREHSYEQYF. CDR3 bases: TGTGCCAGTAGTGGACGGGAACACTCCTACGAGCAGTACTTC. The chain uses TRBV19 and TRBJ2-7; tentative D call: TRBD2 (5 bases). Trimming stripped 5 bases from V and 0 bases from J, with 11 bases between. CDR3 length: 14 amino acids. Germline CDR1 and CDR2: LNHDA and SQIVND (reference sequence). Combining the CDR3 with reference TRBV19 and TRBJ2-7 gives the whole variable domain DGGITQSPKYLFRKEGQNVTLSCEQNLNHDAMYWYRQDPGQGLRLIYYSQIVNDFQKGDIAEGYSVSREKKESFPLTVTSAQKNPTAFYLCASSGREHSYEQYFGPGTRLTVT.

This clone was seen only once. The chain has TRBV29-1 and TRBJ1-5; no clear D. V dropped 2 bases and J dropped 6 bases, with 11 bases sitting between them. The CDR3 is made up of 13 amino acids. Germline assignment: CDR1 SQVTM and CDR2 ANQGSEA. The DNA of the CDR3 is TGCAGCGTTGAATGGCAGTCCGGTCAGCCCCAGCATTTT. It is translated as CSVEWQSGQPQHF.

J is TRBJ2-7 and V is TRBV10-3, with a weak D call TRBD2 (5 bases). The V gene lost 5 bases and the J gene lost 0 bases, with 11 bases spanning the gap. The germline CDR1 and CDR2 sequences are ENHRY and SYGVKD. There are 14 residues in the CDR3. The CDR3 spells CAISRQRDSYEQYF. The CDR3, as DNA: TGTGCCATCAGTCGGCAGAGGGACTCCTACGAGCAGTACTTC.